The T cell receptor beta chain under discussion was sequenced for a study of T cell responses to AZD1222 COVID-19 vaccine. This clone is medium-sized within its sample. Sequencing was performed with immunoSEQ multiplex PCR; in TCRdb, only in-frame clones are kept and a portion is missing. The sample contains some 150,000 clones, about nine tenths of which appear only once. The sequence was collected from an adult in good health. The sequencing here drew on peripheral blood, taken on day 0 of MenACWY control vaccination.

The CDR3 DNA sequence: TGTGCCAGCGGGCGACTAGCGGGAGGCGTAAATGAGCAGTTCTTC. Translation: CASGRLAGGVNEQFF. The J gene is TRBJ2-1, the V gene TRBV28; 13 positions match TRBD2. The CDR3 has 15 residues. Germline-derived CDR1 and CDR2 are MDHEN and SYDVKM. The V gene end was trimmed by 8 bases and the J gene end by 7 bases; junction bases not matched to a gene: 8.